What follows are 29 T cell receptor beta chains derived from one specimen sequenced in a study of technical replicates of blood from a handful of donors. Using immunoSEQ multiplex PCR, the repertoire was profiled, and TCRdb retains in-frame clones only, with some absent. The top ten clones hold roughly 15% of a sample with some 13,000 clones, 65% to 85% of them seen once. The sample consisted of PBMCs. These TCRs come from a human donor in good health.

The chain is built from TRBV7-7 and TRBJ2-1; TRBD2 agrees at 7 bases. V shed 6 bases and J 9 bases; nucleotides not matched to a gene: 11. Germline lookup yields CDR1 SSHAT and CDR2 FNYEAQ (reference sequence). This CDR3 contains 14 residues. CDR3 amino acids: CASRGAWEGSEQFF. DNA for the CDR3: TGTGCCAGCAGGGGTGCGTGGGAGGGGAGTGAGCAGTTCTTC.

This chain connects TRBV30 to TRBJ2-2, with D possibly being TRBD2 (5 bases). V dropped 0 bases and J dropped 3 bases, with 8 bases sitting between them. This CDR3 spans 14 amino acids. The V gene's germline CDR1 is GTSNPN and CDR2 SVGIG (reference sequence). CDR3 nucleotide sequence: TGTGCCTGGAGTGTAGCGGAGTACACCGGGGAGCTGTTTTTT. It yields the protein CAWSVAEYTGELFF.

This clone was seen more than once but under ten times. This chain links TRBV2 with TRBJ1-2; 11 nucleotides match TRBD1. The CDR3 consists of 12 residues. CDR1 and CDR2 from the germline V gene are SNHLY and FYNNEI. With 6 bases clipped from V and 7 bases from J, the junction kept 1 base outside the gene matches. The CDR3 coding sequence is TGTGCCAGCAGGGACAGGGGGCCTGGCTACACCTTC. It encodes CASRDRGPGYTF. Based on the CDR3 plus reference TRBV2 and TRBJ1-2, the full variable domain is EPEVTQTPSHQVTQMGQEVILRCVPISNHLYFYWYRQILGQKVEFLVSFYNNEISEKSEIFDDQFSVERPDGSNFTLKIRSTKLEDSAMYFCASRDRGPGYTFGSGTRLTVV.

This chain connects TRBV30 to TRBJ1-5; D might be TRBD1 (6 bases). Germline values: CDR1 GTSNPN, CDR2 SVGIG (reference sequence). Trimming left V 2 bases short and J 1 base short, with 9 bases between. This CDR3 is built from 14 residues. CDR3 coding DNA: TGTGCCTGGAGTCAGGGGATGAGCAATCAGCCCCAGCATTTT. It specifies CAWSQGMSNQPQHF.

The chain joins TRBV5-6 to TRBJ1-5; D ambiguous. Trimming removed 2 bases from V and 0 bases from J, with 9 bases in between. The CDR3 extends over 15 amino acids. CDR1 is SGHDT and CDR2 is YYEEEE in the germline V gene. The CDR3 bases are TGTGCCAGCAGCTTAGCCACGGGTAGCAATCAGCCCCAGCATTTT. This codes for CASSLATGSNQPQHF.

The chain has TRBV27 and TRBJ2-5; TRBD2 matches 15 bases. Germline CDR1 MNHEY, CDR2 SMNVEV (reference sequence). The CDR3 runs to 15 residues. Trimming took 6 bases from V and 5 from J; bases not matched to a gene: 4. For the CDR3, the DNA is TGTGCCAGCAGAAGAGGACTAGCGGGAGGGGAGACCCAGTACTTC. Translating gives CASRRGLAGGETQYF.

The chain employs TRBV5-1 and TRBJ2-2; 8 nucleotides align to TRBD2. CDR3 length: 16 amino acids. CDR1 and CDR2 from the germline V gene are SGHRS and YFSETQ. V was pared by 4 bases and J by 0 bases, with 5 bases of the junction left unmatched. For the CDR3, the DNA is TGCGCCAGCAGCCATACTAGCGGAGCGAACACCGGGGAGCTGTTTTTT. Protein product: CASSHTSGANTGELFF. The full variable domain, completed using reference TRBV5-1 and TRBJ2-2, is KAGVTQTPRYLIKTRGQQVTLSCSPISGHRSVSWYQQTPGQGLQFLFEYFSETQRNKGNFPGRFSGRQFSNSRSEMNVSTLELGDSALYLCASSHTSGANTGELFFGEGSRLTVL.

The CDR3 nucleotides are TGTGCCATCAGTGACACCGAGCCAAGTAAGAATGAGCAGTTCTTC. Protein: CAISDTEPSKNEQFF. The chain recombines TRBV10-3 with TRBJ2-1; D remains ambiguous. The CDR3 has 15 residues. V lost 3 bases to trimming and J lost 7 bases, with 16 bases between them. Germline-derived CDR1 and CDR2 are ENHRY and SYGVKD.

This sequence joins TRBV27 and TRBJ1-2; TRBD1 agrees at 7 bases. This CDR3 comprises 14 residues. The junction had 7 bases not matched to a gene; V was cut back by 0 bases and J by 9 bases. Germline V lookup: CDR1 MNHEY, CDR2 SMNVEV (reference sequence). CDR3 residues: CASSLSSAGGSYTF. In DNA, the CDR3 is TGTGCCAGCAGTTTATCAAGCGCAGGGGGAAGCTACACCTTC.

A single count supports this clone. The rearrangement joins TRBV30 to TRBJ1-5, with D unclear. Germline V lookup: CDR1 GTSNPN, CDR2 SVGIG (reference sequence). CDR3 length: 13 residues. The V end was cut by 0 bases, the J end by 3 bases, with 6 bases between. The CDR3 coding sequence is TGTGCCTGGAGTGTCGCGGTCAATCAGCCCCAGCATTTT. Its protein product is CAWSVAVNQPQHF.

This chain connects TRBV13 to TRBJ2-7; 8 nucleotides line up with TRBD2. The CDR3 covers 15 residues. After removal of 6 bases from V and 5 bases from J, the junction contained 12 bases not matched to a gene. Germline CDR1 and CDR2: PRHDT and FYEKMQ (reference sequence). The CDR3: CASRRGLARLHEQYF. In DNA form, the CDR3 reads TGTGCCAGCAGGAGAGGACTAGCCCGACTCCACGAGCAGTACTTC.

The chain is built from TRBV4-1 and TRBJ2-3; 8 bases agree with TRBD2. CDR3 size: 16 residues. Unmatched junction bases numbered 9, after V lost 1 base and J lost 6 bases. The germline gives CDR1 MGHRA, CDR2 YSYEKL. The CDR3: CASSQASGGGEDTQYF. CDR3 DNA: TGCGCCAGCAGCCAAGCTTCGGGAGGGGGAGAGGATACGCAGTATTTT.

This chain uses TRBV5-4 with TRBJ1-3; no definite D call. The V gene lost 2 bases and the J gene lost 0 bases, with 9 bases spanning the gap. In germline, CDR1 is SGHNT, CDR2 YYREEE (reference sequence). The CDR3 extends over 15 amino acids. CDR3 nucleotide sequence: TGTGCCAGCAGCTTAGACTCTACCTCTGGAAACACCATATATTTT. It codes for CASSLDSTSGNTIYF.

This sequence joins TRBV29-1 and TRBJ2-1; D perhaps matches TRBD2 (5 bases). Germline V lookup: CDR1 SQVTM, CDR2 ANQGSEA. V lost 3 bases and J lost 8, with 14 bases in between. CDR3 length: 13 amino acids. The CDR3 sequence: CSVEFSVNDEQFF. As DNA, the CDR3 is TGCAGCGTTGAGTTTAGCGTGAATGATGAGCAGTTCTTC.

This chain links TRBV19 with TRBJ1-5; D is undetermined. V lost 3 bases to trimming and J lost 4 bases, with 13 bases between them. Per the germline V gene, CDR1 is LNHDA and CDR2 is SQIVND (reference sequence). There are 15 residues in the CDR3. This CDR3 is CASSIAAAPNQPQHF. The CDR3 DNA follows: TGTGCCAGTAGTATCGCTGCGGCTCCTAATCAGCCCCAGCATTTT.

This clone was found once. The chain carries TRBV5-4 and TRBJ1-2; D is uncertain. Germline V gives CDR1 SGHNT, CDR2 YYREEE (reference sequence). The ends were cut back, 0 bases at V and 3 bases at J, with 6 bases in the middle. The CDR3 loop spans 13 amino acids. CDR3: CASSLDRYYGYTF. The CDR3, as DNA: TGTGCCAGCAGCTTGGACAGATACTATGGCTACACCTTC.

The chain carries TRBV18 and TRBJ2-1; 9 bases map to TRBD2. CDR1 KGHSH and CDR2 LQKENI come from the germline V gene. This CDR3 spans 13 amino acids. The V and J ends lost 4 bases and 6 bases, in that order; junction bases with no gene match: 1. DNA of the CDR3: TGTGCCAGCTCACTTAGCGGGAGCAATGAGCAGTTCTTC. Translating gives CASSLSGSNEQFF. The full variable domain, its missing parts supplied by reference TRBV18 and TRBJ2-1, is NAGVMQNPRHLVRRRGQEARLRCSPMKGHSHVYWYRQLPEEGLKFMVYLQKENIIDESGMPKERFSAEFPKEGPSILRIQQVVRGDSAAYFCASSLSGSNEQFFGPGTRLTVL.

The V and J genes are TRBV6-1 and TRBJ1-2, with D possibly TRBD1 on 6 matching bases. CDR3 length: 14 amino acids. V gave up 3 bases and J gave up 4 bases, with 12 bases separating them. The germline V gene encodes CDR1 MNHNS and CDR2 SASEGT. CDR3 bases: TGTGCCAGCAGTGATCAGGGGCTAGCCTATGGCTACACCTTC. This sequence encodes CASSDQGLAYGYTF.

This CDR3 reads CASSLDGQWGAFF. CDR3 DNA sequence: TGCGCCAGCAGCTTGGACGGACAGTGGGGAGCTTTCTTT. The gene calls are TRBV5-1 and TRBJ1-1; a possible D gene is TRBD1 (6 bases). Trimming took 0 bases from V and 10 from J, leaving 13 bases between them. CDR1 SGHRS and CDR2 YFSETQ come from the germline V gene. CDR3 length equals 13 residues.

The chain links TRBV18 to TRBJ1-4; 8 nucleotides match TRBD1. The V segment lost 5 bases and the J segment 7 bases; nucleotides outside the gene matches: 6. Germline V gene sequence: CDR1 KGHSH, CDR2 LQKENI. The CDR3 runs to 14 residues. CDR3 sequence reads: CASSGGQESEKLFF. Written as DNA, the CDR3 is TGTGCCAGCTCAGGGGGACAGGAGAGTGAAAAACTGTTTTTT.

The rearrangement uses TRBV7-9 and TRBJ2-7; D ambiguous. This CDR3 contains 13 residues. V lost 5 bases, J lost 2 bases, and 10 bases lay in between. Germline V lookup: CDR1 SEHNR, CDR2 FQNEAQ (reference sequence). The chain's CDR3 is CASSPVSAYEQYF. CDR3 sequence (DNA): TGTGCCAGCAGCCCCGTTAGTGCCTACGAGCAGTACTTC.

This chain uses TRBV5-4 with TRBJ2-7; TRBD1 is a possible D gene (5 bases). The V end lost 5 bases, the J end lost 3 bases, and 21 bases lay between the germline ends. The CDR3 spans 16 residues. The V gene's germline CDR1 is SGHNT and CDR2 YYREEE (reference sequence). CDR3: CASSERTGLRRYEQYF. The CDR3 DNA reads TGTGCCAGCAGTGAGAGAACAGGCCTGAGGCGCTACGAGCAGTACTTC.

Within the sample, this clone is medium-sized (0.01 to 0.1%). The V call is TRBV6-4, the J call TRBJ2-1, with D perhaps TRBD1 (5 bases). The CDR3 runs 14 residues. The ends were cut back, 2 bases at V and 3 bases at J, with 8 bases in the middle. CDR1 is MRHNA, CDR2 SNTAGT, per germline. CDR3 in DNA: TGTGCCAGCAGTGACAAAGGGGACTACAATGAGCAGTTCTTC. Encoded protein: CASSDKGDYNEQFF.

This chain uses TRBV4-2 with TRBJ2-5; 8 bases align to TRBD1. This CDR3 has 15 residues. CDR1 and CDR2 (germline): LGHNA, YNFKEQ. The ends lost 0 bases at V and 5 bases at J; junction bases unmatched: 5. The CDR3, as DNA: TGTGCCAGCAGCCAAGATTCAGGGGGCTGGGAGACCCAGTACTTC. It is translated as CASSQDSGGWETQYF.

This clone came up a few times. V usage is TRBV7-2 and J usage is TRBJ2-7, with D tentatively TRBD1 (6 bases). The CDR3 totals 12 residues. V shed 5 bases and J shed 3 bases, with 8 bases lying between them. Germline V lookup: CDR1 SGHTA, CDR2 FQGNSA. CDR3 DNA: TGTGCCAGCAGCCAAGGGGGCTACGAGCAGTACTTC. This translates into CASSQGGYEQYF.

This chain uses TRBV2 with TRBJ1-4; 8 bases match TRBD1. The CDR3 runs to 15 residues. CDR1 is SNHLY and CDR2 is FYNNEI in the germline V gene. V shed 8 bases and J 0 bases; nucleotides not matched to a gene: 5. The CDR3 DNA sequence: TGTGCCAGCTTCGGACAGGGCGCAACTAATGAAAAACTGTTTTTT. This gives the protein CASFGQGATNEKLFF.

The J gene is TRBJ2-3, the V gene TRBV2; 10 bases agree with TRBD2. Trimming cost V 10 bases and J 3 bases; bases outside gene matches: 7. Germline V gives CDR1 SNHLY, CDR2 FYNNEI. The CDR3 extends over 14 amino acids. The CDR3 region is CATQSGRETDTQYF. The CDR3 coding sequence is TGTGCCACCCAGAGCGGGAGGGAGACAGATACGCAGTATTTT. The complete variable domain, with remaining parts taken from reference TRBV2 and TRBJ2-3, reads EPEVTQTPSHQVTQMGQEVILRCVPISNHLYFYWYRQILGQKVEFLVSFYNNEISEKSEIFDDQFSVERPDGSNFTLKIRSTKLEDSAMYFCATQSGRETDTQYFGPGTRLTVL.

This clone was detected only a few times. The chain employs TRBV7-6 and TRBJ2-1; TRBD2 matches 8 bases. With 1 base clipped from V and 0 bases from J, the junction kept 5 bases outside the gene matches. The CDR3 spans 17 residues. The germline V gene has CDR1 SGHVS and CDR2 FNYEAQ. CDR3 sequence: CASSLGGAGASYNEQFF. The CDR3 DNA sequence: TGTGCCAGCAGCTTAGGAGGAGCGGGAGCCTCCTACAATGAGCAGTTCTTC.

This clone showed up just once. The J gene is TRBJ2-6, the V gene TRBV5-1, with TRBD1 matching over 9 bases. The CDR3 is 19 residues long. Germline CDR1 is SGHRS and CDR2 is YFSETQ. Losses at the gene ends were 3 bases for V and 0 bases for J; bases not matched to a gene: 10. The CDR3 protein is CASSSTGTGINSGANVLTF. In nucleotides, the CDR3 is TGCGCCAGCAGCTCTACCGGGACAGGGATAAACTCTGGGGCCAACGTCCTGACTTTC.